The rows below give T cell receptor beta chains drawn from one sample of a study of shared clonotypes between healthy human individuals. Profiling relied on immunoSEQ multiplex PCR, and the TCRdb table lists in-frame clones only, not all of them. Seen here are around 2.1 million clones, 85% to 95% observed once, and the top ten hold 1.7%. The sample taken for sequencing was naive CD8+ T cells from PBMCs. These receptors were taken from a man aged 18-30 years in good health. Some clones in this sample may be carry-over from other donors' samples. Both conserved end residues are part of each CDR3. The D gene is left open where the match is weak. Size tells how often a clone was seen (once, few, many) or the class of an expanded clone, and some rows leave it out.

size	V	J	D	DNA	CDR3
once	TRBV6-1	TRBJ2-1	TRBD2	TGTGCCAGCAGTGAAGCCGGGGGGAGGGGCTACAATGAGCAGTTCTTC	CASSEAGGRGYNEQFF
.	TRBV19	TRBJ2-3	.	TGTGCCAGTAGCCCCCGGGCCGGTGGGGATACGCAGTATTTT	CASSPRAGGDTQYF
.	TRBV18	TRBJ1-3	.	TGTGCCAGCTCACGGACGCCATCCTCTGGAAACACCATATATTTT	CASSRTPSSGNTIYF
.	TRBV7-3	TRBJ2-5	TRBD2	TGTGCCAGCAGCTTTGGCGGGAGTGGAGAGACCCAGTACTTC	CASSFGGSGETQYF
.	TRBV7-9	TRBJ2-5	TRBD1	TGTGCCAGCAGCCAGGGACAGGGTTGGGAGACCCAGTACTTC	CASSQGQGWETQYF
.	TRBV28	TRBJ1-5	.	TGTGCCAGCAGCCGCGGGAGGGGCAATCAGCCCCAGCATTTT	CASSRGRGNQPQHF
.	TRBV7-9	TRBJ2-5	TRBD2	TGTGCCAGCAGCTTACTAGCGGGAGGGCCCATGGAGACCCAGTACTTC	CASSLLAGGPMETQYF
few	TRBV27	TRBJ1-5	.	TGTGCCAGCGGGTACAGTAGCAATCAGCCCCAGCATTTT	CASGYSSNQPQHF
.	TRBV11-2	TRBJ2-7	.	TGTGCCAGCAGCTTAGGGGCTGGCTCCTACGAGCAGTACTTC	CASSLGAGSYEQYF
once	TRBV5-1	TRBJ2-1	TRBD2	TGCGCCAGCAGGCCGGGACTAGCGGGAGGGCCCAATGAGCAGTTCTTC	CASRPGLAGGPNEQFF
.	TRBV19	TRBJ2-7	TRBD1	TGTGCCAGTAGTATAGGACAGGGCGGCTCCTACGAGCAGTACTTC	CASSIGQGGSYEQYF
.	TRBV19	TRBJ2-7	.	TGTGCCAGTAGTGGGGACCCCTACGAGCAGTACTTC	CASSGDPYEQYF
.	TRBV7-9	TRBJ2-1	.	TGTGCCAGCAGCTTAGACTGGACAGAATACAATGAGCAGTTCTTC	CASSLDWTEYNEQFF
.	TRBV7-9	TRBJ2-3	.	TGTGCCAGCAGCCCCGAAGGGAGCCGGGCAGATACGCAGTATTTT	CASSPEGSRADTQYF
once	TRBV6-1	TRBJ2-1	TRBD1	TGTGCCAGCTTGGGGACAGCCTACAATGAGCAGTTCTTC	CASLGTAYNEQFF
.	TRBV4-3	TRBJ2-1	TRBD2	TGCGCCAGCAGCCAAGATCGGTATAGCGGGAGCTACAATGAGCAGTTCTTC	CASSQDRYSGSYNEQFF
.	TRBV27	TRBJ1-1	TRBD1	TGTGCCAGCAGTTTAGTGGCAGGGGGAGGCACTGAAGCTTTCTTT	CASSLVAGGGTEAFF
.	TRBV4-3	TRBJ1-2	TRBD1	TGCGCCAGCAGCCAAAGGCAGGGGGGGGGTTACGGTGGCTACACCTTC	CASSQRQGGGYGGYTF
once	TRBV6-1	TRBJ2-7	TRBD2	TGTGCCAGCAGGTGGACTAGCGGGAGCTCCTACGAGCAGTACTTC	CASRWTSGSSYEQYF
.	TRBV27	TRBJ1-1	.	TGTGCCAGCAGTTTATCGGGGTCAACTGAAGCTTTCTTT	CASSLSGSTEAFF
.	TRBV5-6	TRBJ2-2	.	TGTGCCAGCAGAGGACCCGCGGACACCGGGGAGCTGTTTTTT	CASRGPADTGELFF
once	TRBV2	TRBJ2-5	TRBD1	TGTGCCAGCAGTCAGGGGGCAGGTGAGACCCAGTACTTC	CASSQGAGETQYF
.	TRBV7-9	TRBJ2-7	TRBD1	TGTGCCAGCACCTTCACCGGGACAGGGCGCGAGCAGTACTTC	CASTFTGTGREQYF
.	TRBV5-1	TRBJ2-7	.	TGCGCCAGCAGCTGGGGCGACTACGAGCAGTACTTC	CASSWGDYEQYF
.	TRBV6-5	TRBJ2-1	.	TGTGCCAGCAATTCACTAGCCTCCTACAATGAGCAGTTCTTC	CASNSLASYNEQFF
few	TRBV19	TRBJ2-2	.	TGTGCCAGTAGTATCGGACGGGAGTTGTTAAGCGGGGAGCTGTTTTTT	CASSIGRELLSGELFF
.	TRBV18	TRBJ1-2	.	TGTGCCAGCTCACCACCGGGAAAAGGACCCTTTGACTATGGCTACACCTTC	CASSPPGKGPFDYGYTF